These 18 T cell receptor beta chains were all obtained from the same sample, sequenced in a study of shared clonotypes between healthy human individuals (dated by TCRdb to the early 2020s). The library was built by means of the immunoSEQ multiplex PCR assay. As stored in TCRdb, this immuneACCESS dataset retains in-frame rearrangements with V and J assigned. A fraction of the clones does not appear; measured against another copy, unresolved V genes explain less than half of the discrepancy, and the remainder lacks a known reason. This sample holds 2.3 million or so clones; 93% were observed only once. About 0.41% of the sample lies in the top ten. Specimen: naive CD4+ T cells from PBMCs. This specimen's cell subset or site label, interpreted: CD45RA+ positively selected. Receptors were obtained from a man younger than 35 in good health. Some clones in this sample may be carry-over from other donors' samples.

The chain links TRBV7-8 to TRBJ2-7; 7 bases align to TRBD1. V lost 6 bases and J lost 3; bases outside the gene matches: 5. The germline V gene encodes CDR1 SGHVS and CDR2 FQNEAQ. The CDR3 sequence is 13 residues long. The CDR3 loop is CASSQGQRYEQYF. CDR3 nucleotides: TGTGCCAGCAGTCAGGGACAGCGCTACGAGCAGTACTTC. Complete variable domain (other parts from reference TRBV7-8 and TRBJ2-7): GAGVSQSPRYKVAKRGQDVALRCDPISGHVSLFWYQQALGQGPEFLTYFQNEAQLDKSGLPSDRFFAERPEGSVSTLKIQRTQQEDSAVYLCASSQGQRYEQYFGPGTRLTVT.

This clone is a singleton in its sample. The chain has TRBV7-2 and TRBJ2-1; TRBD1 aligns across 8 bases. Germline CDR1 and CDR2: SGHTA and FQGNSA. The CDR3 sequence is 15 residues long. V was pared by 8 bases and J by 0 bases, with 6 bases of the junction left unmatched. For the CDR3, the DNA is TGTGCCAGCGGAACAGGGGGGAGCTCCTACAATGAGCAGTTCTTC. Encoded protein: CASGTGGSSYNEQFF.

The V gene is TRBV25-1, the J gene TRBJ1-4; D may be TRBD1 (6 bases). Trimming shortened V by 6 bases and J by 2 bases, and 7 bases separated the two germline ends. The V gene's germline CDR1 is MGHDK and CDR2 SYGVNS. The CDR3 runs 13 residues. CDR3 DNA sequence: TGTGCCAGCAGGGACAGCACTAATGAAAAACTGTTTTTT. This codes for CASRDSTNEKLFF.

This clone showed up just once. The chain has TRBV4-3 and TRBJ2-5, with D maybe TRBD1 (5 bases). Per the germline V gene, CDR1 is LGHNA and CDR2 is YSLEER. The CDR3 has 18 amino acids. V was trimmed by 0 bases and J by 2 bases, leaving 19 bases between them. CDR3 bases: TGCGCCAGCAGCCAAGATCCGCCAAGGCAGGGCGAGCAAGAGACCCAGTACTTC. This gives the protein CASSQDPPRQGEQETQYF.

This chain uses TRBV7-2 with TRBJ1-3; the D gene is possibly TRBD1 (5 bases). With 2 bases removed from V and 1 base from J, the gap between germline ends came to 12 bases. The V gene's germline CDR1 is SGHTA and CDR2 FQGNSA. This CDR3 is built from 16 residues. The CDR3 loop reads CASSLRDAGSGNTIYF. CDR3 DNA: TGTGCCAGCAGCTTAAGGGACGCGGGGTCTGGAAACACCATATATTTT.

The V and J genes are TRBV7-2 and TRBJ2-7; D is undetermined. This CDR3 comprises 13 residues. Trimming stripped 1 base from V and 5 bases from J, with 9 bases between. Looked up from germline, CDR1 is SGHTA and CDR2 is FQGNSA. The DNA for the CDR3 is TGTGCCAGCAGCTTAGGAGCCGCTAACGAGCAGTACTTC. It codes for CASSLGAANEQYF.

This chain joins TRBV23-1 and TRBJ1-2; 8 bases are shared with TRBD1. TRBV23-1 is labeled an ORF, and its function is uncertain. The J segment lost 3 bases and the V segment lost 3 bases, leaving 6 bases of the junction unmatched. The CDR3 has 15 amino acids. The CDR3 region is CASSHSDRGDYGYTF. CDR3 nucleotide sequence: TGCGCCAGCAGTCATTCCGACAGGGGCGACTATGGCTACACCTTC.

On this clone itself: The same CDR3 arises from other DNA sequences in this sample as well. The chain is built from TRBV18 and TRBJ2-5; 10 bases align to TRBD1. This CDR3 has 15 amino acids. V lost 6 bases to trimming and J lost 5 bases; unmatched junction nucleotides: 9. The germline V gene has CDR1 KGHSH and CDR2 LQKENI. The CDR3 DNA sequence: TGTGCCAGCTCGCCAACGACAGGGGGCGCGGAGACCCAGTACTTC. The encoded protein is CASSPTTGGAETQYF.

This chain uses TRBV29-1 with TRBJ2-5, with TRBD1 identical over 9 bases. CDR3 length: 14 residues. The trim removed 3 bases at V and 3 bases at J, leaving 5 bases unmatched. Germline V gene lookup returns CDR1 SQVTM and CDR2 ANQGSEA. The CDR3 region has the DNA TGCAGCGTTGAGGGGGACAGGGCCGAAGAGACCCAGTACTTC. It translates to CSVEGDRAEETQYF. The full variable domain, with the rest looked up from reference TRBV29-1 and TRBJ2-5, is SAVISQKPSRDICQRGTSLTIQCQVDSQVTMMFWYRQQPGQSLTLIATANQGSEATYESGFVIDKFPISRPNLTFSTLTVSNMSPEDSSIYLCSVEGDRAEETQYFGPGTRLLVL.

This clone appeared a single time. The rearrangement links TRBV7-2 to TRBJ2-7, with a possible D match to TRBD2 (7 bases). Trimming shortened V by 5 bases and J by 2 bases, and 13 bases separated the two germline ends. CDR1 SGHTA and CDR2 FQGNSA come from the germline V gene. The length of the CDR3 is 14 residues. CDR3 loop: CASSPLGGPYEQYF. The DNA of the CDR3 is TGTGCCAGCAGCCCCCTCGGGGGGCCCTACGAGCAGTACTTC.

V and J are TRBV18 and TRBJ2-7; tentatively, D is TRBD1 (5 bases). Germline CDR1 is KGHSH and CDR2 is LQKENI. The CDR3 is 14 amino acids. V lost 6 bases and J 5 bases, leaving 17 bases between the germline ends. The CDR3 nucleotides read TGTGCCAGCTCTCAATCGGACAAGTGGAACGAGCAGTACTTC. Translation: CASSQSDKWNEQYF. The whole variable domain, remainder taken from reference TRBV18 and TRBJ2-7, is NAGVMQNPRHLVRRRGQEARLRCSPMKGHSHVYWYRQLPEEGLKFMVYLQKENIIDESGMPKERFSAEFPKEGPSILRIQQVVRGDSAAYFCASSQSDKWNEQYFGPGTRLTVT.

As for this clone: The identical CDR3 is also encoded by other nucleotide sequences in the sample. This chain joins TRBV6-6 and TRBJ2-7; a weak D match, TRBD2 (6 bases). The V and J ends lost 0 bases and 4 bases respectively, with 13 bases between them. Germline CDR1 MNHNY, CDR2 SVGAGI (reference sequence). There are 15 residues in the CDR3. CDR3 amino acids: CASSYSSGSTYEQYF. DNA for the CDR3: TGTGCCAGCAGTTACTCATCCGGGAGTACTTACGAGCAGTACTTC.

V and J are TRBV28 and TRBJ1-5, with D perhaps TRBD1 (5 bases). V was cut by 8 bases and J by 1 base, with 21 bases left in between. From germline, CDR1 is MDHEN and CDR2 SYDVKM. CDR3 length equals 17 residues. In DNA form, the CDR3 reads TGTGCCAGCGTAAAAGGTGGAGGGGTAACGAGCAATCAGCCCCAGCATTTT. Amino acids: CASVKGGGVTSNQPQHF.

CDR3 in amino acids: CASSLELAGADEQFF. The CDR3 coding sequence is TGTGCCAGCAGCTTAGAACTAGCGGGAGCGGATGAGCAGTTCTTC. The chain recombines TRBV7-9 with TRBJ2-1; 11 bases fit TRBD2. CDR3 size: 15 residues. CDR1 SEHNR and CDR2 FQNEAQ come from the germline V gene (reference sequence). The V and J ends lost 1 base and 8 bases, in that order; junction bases with no gene match: 4.

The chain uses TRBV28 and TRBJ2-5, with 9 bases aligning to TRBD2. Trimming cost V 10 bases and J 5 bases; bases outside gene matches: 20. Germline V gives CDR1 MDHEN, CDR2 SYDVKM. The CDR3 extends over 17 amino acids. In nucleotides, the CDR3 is TGTGCCATAAGACTCGGGGGCGGGAGGGCCTTAGGGGAGACCCAGTACTTC. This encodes CAIRLGGGRALGETQYF.

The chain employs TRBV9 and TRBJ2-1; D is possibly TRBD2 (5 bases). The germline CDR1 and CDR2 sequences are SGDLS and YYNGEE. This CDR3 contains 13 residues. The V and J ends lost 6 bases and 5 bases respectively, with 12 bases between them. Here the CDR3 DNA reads TGTGCCAGCAACCCGGGAATGCACAATGAGCAGTTCTTC. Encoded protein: CASNPGMHNEQFF.

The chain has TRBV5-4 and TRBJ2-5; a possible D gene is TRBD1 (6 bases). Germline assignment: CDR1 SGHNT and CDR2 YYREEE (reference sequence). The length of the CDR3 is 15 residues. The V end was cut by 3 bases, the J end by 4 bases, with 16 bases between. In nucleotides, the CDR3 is TGTGCCAGCAGCTCCGGGTCACAGGGAACAGAGACCCAGTACTTC. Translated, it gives CASSSGSQGTETQYF.

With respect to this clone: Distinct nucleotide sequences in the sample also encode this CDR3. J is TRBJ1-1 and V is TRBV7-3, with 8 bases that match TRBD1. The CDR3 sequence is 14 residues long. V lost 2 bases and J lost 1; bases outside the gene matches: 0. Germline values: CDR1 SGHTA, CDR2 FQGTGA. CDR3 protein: CASSLQGANTEAFF. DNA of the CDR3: TGTGCCAGCAGCTTACAGGGGGCGAACACTGAAGCTTTCTTT.